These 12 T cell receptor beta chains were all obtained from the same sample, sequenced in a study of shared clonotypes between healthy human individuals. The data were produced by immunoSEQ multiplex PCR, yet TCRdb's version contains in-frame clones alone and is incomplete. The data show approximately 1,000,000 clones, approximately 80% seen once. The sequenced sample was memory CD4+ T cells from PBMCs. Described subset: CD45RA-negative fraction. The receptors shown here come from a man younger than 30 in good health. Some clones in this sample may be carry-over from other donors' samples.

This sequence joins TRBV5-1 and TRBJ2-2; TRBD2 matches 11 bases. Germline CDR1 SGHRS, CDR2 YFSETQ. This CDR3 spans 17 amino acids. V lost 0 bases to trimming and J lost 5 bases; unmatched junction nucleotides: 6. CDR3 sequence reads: CASSLGTSGSQTGELFF. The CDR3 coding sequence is TGCGCCAGCAGCTTGGGTACTAGCGGGAGCCAAACCGGGGAGCTGTTTTTT. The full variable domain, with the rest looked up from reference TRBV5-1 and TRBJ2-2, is KAGVTQTPRYLIKTRGQQVTLSCSPISGHRSVSWYQQTPGQGLQFLFEYFSETQRNKGNFPGRFSGRQFSNSRSEMNVSTLELGDSALYLCASSLGTSGSQTGELFFGEGSRLTVL.

CDR3 bases: TGTGCCATCAGTCGCGGACTAGCGGCAGATACGCAGTATTTT. Protein product: CAISRGLAADTQYF. The chain combines TRBV10-3 with TRBJ2-3, with 10 nucleotides matching TRBD2. The CDR3 has 14 amino acids. Germline CDR1 is ENHRY and CDR2 is SYGVKD. V was pared by 5 bases and J by 4 bases, with 3 bases of the junction left unmatched.

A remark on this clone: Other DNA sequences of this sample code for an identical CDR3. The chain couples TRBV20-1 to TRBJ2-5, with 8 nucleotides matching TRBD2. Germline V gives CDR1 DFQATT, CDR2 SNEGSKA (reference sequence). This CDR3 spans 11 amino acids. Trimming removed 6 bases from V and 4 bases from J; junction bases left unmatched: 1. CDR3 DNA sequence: TGCAGTGCCGGGGGGGGAGAGACCCAGTACTTC. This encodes CSAGGGETQYF.

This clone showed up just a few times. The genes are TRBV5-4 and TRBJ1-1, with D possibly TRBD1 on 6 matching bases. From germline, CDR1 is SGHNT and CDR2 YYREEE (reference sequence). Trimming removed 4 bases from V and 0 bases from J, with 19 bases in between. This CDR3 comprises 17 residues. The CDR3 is CASSPRERQGMNTEAFF. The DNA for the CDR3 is TGTGCCAGCAGCCCTAGGGAGCGGCAGGGGATGAACACTGAAGCTTTCTTT. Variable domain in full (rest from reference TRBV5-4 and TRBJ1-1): ETGVTQSPTHLIKTRGQQVTLRCSSQSGHNTVSWYQQALGQGPQFIFQYYREEENGRGNFPPRFSGLQFPNYSSELNVNALELDDSALYLCASSPRERQGMNTEAFFGQGTRLTVV.

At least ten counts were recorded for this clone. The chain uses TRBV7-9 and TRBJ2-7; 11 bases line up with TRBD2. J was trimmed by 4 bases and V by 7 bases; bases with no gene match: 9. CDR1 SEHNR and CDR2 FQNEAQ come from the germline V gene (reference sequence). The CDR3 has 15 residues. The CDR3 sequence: CASTETSGVWYEQYF. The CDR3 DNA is TGTGCCAGCACCGAGACTAGCGGGGTCTGGTACGAGCAGTACTTC.

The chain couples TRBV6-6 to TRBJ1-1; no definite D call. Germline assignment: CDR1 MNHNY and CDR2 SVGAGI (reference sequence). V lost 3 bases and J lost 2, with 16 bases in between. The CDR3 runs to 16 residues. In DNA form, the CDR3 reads TGTGCCAGCAGTTATTCCGTTACGACCCAAAACACTGAAGCTTTCTTT. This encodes CASSYSVTTQNTEAFF.

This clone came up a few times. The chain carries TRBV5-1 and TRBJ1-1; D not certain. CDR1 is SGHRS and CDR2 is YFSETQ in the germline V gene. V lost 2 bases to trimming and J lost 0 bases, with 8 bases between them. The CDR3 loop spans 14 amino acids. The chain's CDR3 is CASSLDALNTEAFF. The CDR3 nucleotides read TGCGCCAGCAGCTTAGACGCTTTGAACACTGAAGCTTTCTTT.

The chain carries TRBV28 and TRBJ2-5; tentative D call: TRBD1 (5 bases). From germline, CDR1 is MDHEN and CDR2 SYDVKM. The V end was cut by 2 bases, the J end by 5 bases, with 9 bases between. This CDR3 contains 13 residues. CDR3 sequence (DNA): TGTGCCAGCAGTTTAGCAGGGTTGGAGACCCAGTACTTC. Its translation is CASSLAGLETQYF.

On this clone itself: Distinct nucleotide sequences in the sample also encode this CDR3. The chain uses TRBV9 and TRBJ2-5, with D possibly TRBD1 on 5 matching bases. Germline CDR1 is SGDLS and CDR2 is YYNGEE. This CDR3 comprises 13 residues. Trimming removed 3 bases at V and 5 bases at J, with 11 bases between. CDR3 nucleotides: TGTGCCAGCAGCGGGCAGGGATTTGAGACCCAGTACTTC. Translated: CASSGQGFETQYF.

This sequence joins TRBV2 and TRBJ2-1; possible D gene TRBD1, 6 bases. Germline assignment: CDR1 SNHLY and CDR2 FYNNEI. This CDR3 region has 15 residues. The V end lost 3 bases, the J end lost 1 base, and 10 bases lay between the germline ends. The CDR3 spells CASSDLTGSYNEQFF. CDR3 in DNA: TGTGCCAGCAGTGATTTGACAGGTTCCTACAATGAGCAGTTCTTC.

The CDR3 DNA follows: TGTGCCAGCAGCCCTAGCCGGGACAGGGTTGGGACCCAGTACTTC. This sequence encodes CASSPSRDRVGTQYF. V gene TRBV7-3 combines with J gene TRBJ2-5; 9 positions agree with TRBD1. CDR1 is SGHTA and CDR2 is FQGTGA in the germline V gene. The J segment lost 7 bases and the V segment lost 5 bases, leaving 11 bases of the junction unmatched. The length of the CDR3 is 15 residues.

The CDR3 DNA follows: TGTGCCAGCAGCGTAGAAGCGGGGGGGTACAGTACGCAGTATTTT. As protein: CASSVEAGGYSTQYF. This chain uses TRBV9 with TRBJ2-3; 10 bases map to TRBD2. V shed 0 bases and J 8 bases; nucleotides not matched to a gene: 6. This CDR3 has 15 residues. CDR1 and CDR2 from the germline V gene are SGDLS and YYNGEE.